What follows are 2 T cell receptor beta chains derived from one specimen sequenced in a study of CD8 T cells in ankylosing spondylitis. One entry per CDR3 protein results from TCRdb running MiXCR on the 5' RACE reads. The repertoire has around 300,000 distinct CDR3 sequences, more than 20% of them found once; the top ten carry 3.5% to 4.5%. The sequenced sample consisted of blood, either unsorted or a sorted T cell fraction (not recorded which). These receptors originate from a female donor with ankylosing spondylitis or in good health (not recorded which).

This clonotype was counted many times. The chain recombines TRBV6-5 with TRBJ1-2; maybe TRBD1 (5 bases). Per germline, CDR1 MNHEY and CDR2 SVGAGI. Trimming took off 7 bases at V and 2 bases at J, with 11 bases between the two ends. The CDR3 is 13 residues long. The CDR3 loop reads CASIRGANYGYTF. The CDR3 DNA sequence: TGTGCCAGCATCCGAGGGGCGAACTATGGCTACACCTTC.

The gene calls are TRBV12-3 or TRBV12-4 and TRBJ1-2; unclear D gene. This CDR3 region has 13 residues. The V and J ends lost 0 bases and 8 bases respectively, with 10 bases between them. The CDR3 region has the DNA TGTGCCAGCAGTTTAGCGCACTCTTTCGGCTACACCTTC. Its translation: CASSLAHSFGYTF.